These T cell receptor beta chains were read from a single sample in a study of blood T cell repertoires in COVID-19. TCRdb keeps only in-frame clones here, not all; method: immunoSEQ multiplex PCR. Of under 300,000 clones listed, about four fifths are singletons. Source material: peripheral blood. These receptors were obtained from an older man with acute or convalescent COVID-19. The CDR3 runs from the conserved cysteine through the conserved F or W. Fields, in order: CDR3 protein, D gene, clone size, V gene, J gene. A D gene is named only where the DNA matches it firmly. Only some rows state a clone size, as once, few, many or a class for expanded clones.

CSVVEDGRGADTQYF	NA	NA	TRBV29-1	TRBJ2-3
CASRSTGAGGGSGELFF	TRBD1	few	TRBV27	TRBJ2-2
CASSREQGALRGYTF	TRBD1	NA	TRBV5-1	TRBJ1-2
CASSLLLAGSSGANVLTF	TRBD2	NA	TRBV28	TRBJ2-6
CASSDQGSEAFF	NA	NA	TRBV2	TRBJ1-1
CASSSNPAGTSGNTIYF	NA	NA	TRBV5-1	TRBJ1-3
CATSDPFQLFF	NA	NA	TRBV10-3	TRBJ2-2
CASSAEREGPGNEQFF	TRBD2	once	TRBV7-3	TRBJ2-1
CASSQPSGTDTQYF	NA	NA	TRBV18	TRBJ2-3
CASSLGAGLVDYGYTF	NA	few	TRBV5-4	TRBJ1-2
CSLSGSVYNEQFF	TRBD2	NA	TRBV29-1	TRBJ2-1
CASSAQGMHEQYF	NA	few	TRBV2	TRBJ2-7
CASIDLGPPPTDTQYF	NA	NA	TRBV2	TRBJ2-3
CASSRVPSGANVLTF	NA	NA	TRBV14	TRBJ2-6
CASSSRQGIYGYTF	TRBD1	NA	TRBV28	TRBJ1-2
CASSLSMSGAYYNSPLHF	NA	NA	TRBV27	TRBJ1-6
CASSEATNINSPLHF	NA	NA	TRBV6-1	TRBJ1-6
CASSLTTGNSNQPQHF	NA	NA	TRBV7-6	TRBJ1-5
CASSGEQGGYLDTEAFF	TRBD1	NA	TRBV9	TRBJ1-1
CSVVYRNTGELFF	NA	NA	TRBV29-1	TRBJ2-2
CASSSGQLNYGYTF	NA	NA	TRBV5-6	TRBJ1-2
CASSLPGSDGELFF	NA	NA	TRBV5-1	TRBJ2-2
CASSEARGGYEKLFF	NA	few	TRBV2	TRBJ1-4
CASSTKGQPNTEAFF	TRBD1	NA	TRBV7-9	TRBJ1-1
CASSPLSGLAGRETQYF	TRBD2	NA	TRBV9	TRBJ2-5
CASSPRDSNQPQHF	NA	NA	TRBV3-1/TRBV3-2	TRBJ1-5
CASSLTSGGTDTQYF	TRBD2	NA	TRBV5-1	TRBJ2-3
CASSSRGTYGYTF	NA	NA	TRBV7-8	TRBJ1-2
CASKGFQGTPEAFF	NA	once	TRBV2	TRBJ1-1
CASTSDRLGNTIYF	NA	few	TRBV19	TRBJ1-3
CAWSLTGTTTDTQYF	TRBD2	NA	TRBV30	TRBJ2-3
CAWRQGGDSPLHF	NA	few	TRBV30	TRBJ1-6
CASRSPLGTGSEKLFF	TRBD1	NA	TRBV28	TRBJ1-4
CASSSRQGARATDTQYF	TRBD1	NA	TRBV27	TRBJ2-3
CASSLWTSPDTQYF	TRBD2	NA	TRBV6-2/TRBV6-3	TRBJ2-3
CASNQGALEETQYF	TRBD1	NA	TRBV2	TRBJ2-5